This passage covers 13 T cell receptor beta chains from one sample sequenced in a study of blood T cell repertoires in COVID-19. Sequencing used immunoSEQ multiplex PCR; TCRdb keeps in-frame clones, though not all of them. The data show roughly 230,000 clones, over 75% seen once. Sequencing was carried out using PBMCs or T cells enriched from blood (not recorded which). Source of these receptors: an older woman who had recovered from COVID-19.

The V gene is TRBV6-5, the J gene TRBJ1-1; D is ambiguous. V was pared by 5 bases and J by 1 base, with 8 bases between. Germline V CDR1 and CDR2: MNHEY, SVGAGI. CDR3 length: 13 amino acids. DNA for the CDR3: TGTGCCAGCAGTAGGGAGAGGAACACTGAAGCTTTCTTT. This sequence encodes CASSRERNTEAFF.

The chain employs TRBV14 and TRBJ2-2; D possibly corresponds to TRBD1 (6 bases). Germline V lookup: CDR1 SGHDN, CDR2 FVKESK. The germline V and J ends were trimmed by 4 bases and 0 bases, with 9 bases remaining between them. This CDR3 region has 15 residues. The DNA of the CDR3 is TGTGCCAGCAGCCGAGGGACAACGAACACCGGGGAGCTGTTTTTT. Protein: CASSRGTTNTGELFF. Combining the CDR3 with reference TRBV14 and TRBJ2-2 gives the whole variable domain EAGVTQFPSHSVIEKGQTVTLRCDPISGHDNLYWYRRVMGKEIKFLLHFVKESKQDESGMPNNRFLAERTGGTYSTLKVQPAELEDSGVYFCASSRGTTNTGELFFGEGSRLTVL.

The genes are TRBV2 and TRBJ1-2; a weak D match, TRBD1 (5 bases). Trimming shortened V by 4 bases and J by 2 bases, and 8 bases separated the two germline ends. This CDR3 is built from 13 residues. From germline, CDR1 is SNHLY and CDR2 FYNNEI. The CDR3 DNA sequence: TGTGCCAGCAGTGTGGGGGGGAACTATGGCTACACCTTC. Amino acids: CASSVGGNYGYTF.

This sequence joins TRBV5-1 and TRBJ2-2; D remains unclear. Deletions cut 1 base from V and 0 bases from J, with 7 bases between. Germline CDR1 SGHRS, CDR2 YFSETQ. The CDR3 spans 15 residues. The DNA of the CDR3 is TGCGCCAGCAGCTTGACCAGTTCGAACACCGGGGAGCTGTTTTTT. This encodes CASSLTSSNTGELFF.

CDR3 amino acids: CASSLVPLVLSYNEQFF. DNA for the CDR3: TGTGCCAGCAGCTTAGTTCCGCTAGTGTTGTCCTACAATGAGCAGTTCTTC. V is TRBV7-2 and J is TRBJ2-1; D is ambiguous. Germline-derived CDR1 and CDR2 are SGHTA and FQGNSA. There are 17 residues in the CDR3. Trimming pared 1 base from V and 1 base from J, leaving 14 bases between.

The chain employs TRBV7-2 and TRBJ2-7; a possible D gene is TRBD1 (6 bases). Trimming pared 5 bases from V and 5 bases from J, leaving 22 bases between. Germline values: CDR1 SGHTA, CDR2 FQGNSA. The CDR3 spans 16 residues. CDR3 coding DNA: TGTGCCAGCAGCCCCGACCTTTCCAGGGGTTCCCACGAGCAGTACTTC. Translation gives CASSPDLSRGSHEQYF.

The chain recombines TRBV6-2 or TRBV6-3 with TRBJ2-5, with TRBD1 matching 12 bases. CDR1 is MNHEY, CDR2 SVGEGT, per germline. This CDR3 is 15 amino acids long. The trim removed 4 bases at V and 5 bases at J, leaving 5 bases unmatched. In nucleotides, the CDR3 is TGTGCCAGCAGTTCGGGGACAGGGGGCGAGGAGACCCAGTACTTC. It encodes CASSSGTGGEETQYF.

This chain uses TRBV10-1 with TRBJ1-4; D might be TRBD1 (6 bases). The germline V gene has CDR1 WNHNN and CDR2 SYGVQD (reference sequence). V dropped 6 bases and J dropped 4 bases, with 9 bases sitting between them. The CDR3 has 13 residues. Written as DNA, the CDR3 is TGCGCCAGCAGGGGGGACAATAATGAAAAACTGTTTTTT. It yields the protein CASRGDNNEKLFF.

The rearrangement joins TRBV6-1 to TRBJ1-2, with 8 bases matching TRBD1. The germline V gene encodes CDR1 MNHNS and CDR2 SASEGT. The length of the CDR3 is 20 residues. After removal of 3 bases from V and 8 bases from J, the junction contained 26 bases not matched to a gene. Here the CDR3 reads CASSETTGAATFIRRGGYTF. The CDR3 nucleotides read TGTGCCAGCAGTGAGACGACAGGGGCCGCTACCTTTATAAGGAGGGGAGGCTACACCTTC.

The V call is TRBV7-2, the J call TRBJ2-7; 9 bases are a match to TRBD2. CDR3 length equals 15 residues. Germline CDR1 is SGHTA and CDR2 is FQGNSA. Trimming at V came to 5 bases and at J to 4 bases, leaving 9 bases not matched to a gene. CDR3 DNA: TGTGCCAGCAGCCCCGGCCTAGCGGGGTTATACGAGCAGTACTTC. Amino acids: CASSPGLAGLYEQYF.

This rearrangement joins TRBV9 to TRBJ1-3; no definite D call. The CDR3 runs 13 residues. V lost 3 bases to trimming and J lost 0 bases, with 4 bases between them. CDR1 and CDR2 (germline): SGDLS, YYNGEE. CDR3 amino acids: CASSAGSGNTIYF. The CDR3 nucleotides are TGTGCCAGCAGCGCCGGCTCTGGAAACACCATATATTTT.

Concerning this clone: It may be a read error: a sequence one base away is much more abundant. V usage is TRBV13 and J usage is TRBJ2-7; weak D call: TRBD2 (6 bases). In germline, CDR1 is PRHDT, CDR2 FYEKMQ (reference sequence). This CDR3 comprises 12 residues. The ends were cut back, 3 bases at V and 3 bases at J, with 6 bases in the middle. This chain's CDR3 is CASSFGSYEQYF. CDR3 nucleotide sequence: TGTGCCAGCAGCTTCGGGAGCTACGAGCAGTACTTC.

The sample holds one count of this clone. The chain combines TRBV7-6 with TRBJ2-2, with a weak D call TRBD1 (5 bases). The CDR3 has 15 residues. Germline V gene data show CDR1 as SGHVS and CDR2 as FNYEAQ. The ends were cut back, 3 bases at V and 3 bases at J, with 11 bases in the middle. The CDR3 bases are TGTGCCAGCAGCTTCTGGGTCAGGGACACCGGGGAGCTGTTTTTT. This gives the protein CASSFWVRDTGELFF. The variable domain in full, with the rest retrieved from reference TRBV7-6 and TRBJ2-2, is GAGVSQSPRYKVTKRGQDVALRCDPISGHVSLYWYRQALGQGPEFLTYFNYEAQQDKSGLPNDRFSAERPEGSISTLTIQRTEQRDSAMYRCASSFWVRDTGELFFGEGSRLTVL.